This TCR beta chain was sequenced during a study of blood T cell repertoires in COVID-19. Overall study: Researchers got acute and convalescent COVID-19 samples from the United States, Italy and Spain.

Original data processing: Estimates of nucleated cell counts were drawn from the amplification of reference gene primers. The table came from immunoSEQ multiplex PCR; TCRdb's copy has only in-frame clones and leaves some out. V, J and clone size derive from that table, while D and trimming were established from the DNA sequence. The sample holds around 200,000 clones, around four fifths seen once. Per germline, CDR1 SGHTA and CDR2 FQGNSA. The CDR3 covers 15 residues. V lost 4 bases to trimming and J lost 0 bases, with 10 bases between them. Sequencing input: peripheral blood. This receptor was identified in a woman older than 75 with active or convalescent COVID-19. The rearrangement uses TRBV7-2 and TRBJ2-1, with a tentative D call TRBD2 (5 bases). The chain's CDR3 is CASSSGLNSYNEQFF. The CDR3 DNA reads as TGTGCCAGCAGCTCTGGACTGAACTCCTACAATGAGCAGTTCTTC.